This T cell receptor (beta chain) was documented in a study of HIV-infected patients and healthy controls. General study points: Compared with controls, mean Gini indices were significantly raised in HIV-infected repertoires, possibly indicating oligoclonality.

Reverse transcription used around 480 ng RNA and constant-region primers for alpha and beta. Separate chain-specific third strand synthesis with multiplexing indices produced the alpha and beta libraries. TCRdb re-called the 5' RACE reads with MiXCR, one entry per CDR3 protein. The sample carries 7,000 to 8,500 distinct CDR3 sequences, over 5% recorded once. This CDR3 is 15 amino acids long. From germline, CDR1 is DFQATT and CDR2 SNEGSKA (reference sequence). V shed 1 base and J 3 bases; nucleotides not matched to a gene: 6. This clonotype is classed as medium-sized. Its antigen is undetermined. The repertoire came from unfractionated whole blood and reflected all unsorted peripheral T cells.

The chain employs TRBV20-1 and TRBJ2-7, with 10 positions matching TRBD2. The source was blood, collected before antiretroviral therapy. This clonotype was sampled from an adult with HIV infection. CDR3 sequence (DNA): TGCAGTGCTAGAGCCCTAGCGGGGGACCGCTACGAGCAGTACTTC. As protein: CSARALAGDRYEQYF.